Listed here are 25 T cell receptor beta chains from one sample, sequenced in a study of breast tumors, draining lymph nodes, adjacent tissues. Samples came from axillary lymph nodes draining the breast cancer. A single record per CDR3 protein comes from TCRdb applying MiXCR to the multiplex PCR reads. In the table there are 120,000 to 150,000 distinct CDR3 sequences, 32% of which are singletons. Sequenced input: axillary lymph node tissue. The source is a female donor with breast cancer. Some clones in this sample may be carry-over from other donors' samples.

Regarding this clonotype: No conserved phenylalanine or tryptophan is present at the end of the CDR3, so a read error is the likely explanation. The chain carries TRBV18 and TRBJ2-3; D remains unclear. Germline loops: CDR1 KGHSH, CDR2 LQKENI. This CDR3 has 12 residues. V lost 3 bases and J 0 bases, leaving 1 base between the germline ends. The CDR3 DNA reads TGTGCCAGCTCACCGAGCACAGATACGCAGTATCTT. Encoded protein: CASSPSTDTQYL.

The table lists this clonotype with many counts. This rearrangement joins TRBV7-9 to TRBJ2-5; 8 bases align to TRBD2. The junction had 16 bases not matched to a gene; V was cut back by 5 bases and J by 5 bases. The CDR3 covers 17 residues. Germline lookup yields CDR1 SEHNR and CDR2 FQNEAQ (reference sequence). CDR3 DNA: TGTGCCAGCAGCCCAAACGGACTAGCCAGGGCTAAGGAGACCCAGTACTTC. Its translation: CASSPNGLARAKETQYF.

About this clonotype itself: A much larger clone lies one base from this, so it may be a read error. This sequence joins TRBV6-6 and TRBJ2-3; 12 bases match TRBD2. The CDR3 runs to 15 residues. Germline V CDR1 and CDR2: MNHNY, SVGAGI (reference sequence). Trimming at V came to 5 bases and at J to 5 bases, leaving 5 bases not matched to a gene. CDR3 DNA sequence: TGTGCCAGCAGTCCTACTAGCGGGGGGCTAGATACGCAGTATTTT. The encoded protein is CASSPTSGGLDTQYF.

This clonotype was detected only a few times. A much larger clone lies a single base off, so this may be a read error. This chain links TRBV12-3 or TRBV12-4 with TRBJ2-1, with D perhaps TRBD2 (6 bases). CDR3 length equals 15 residues. V was clipped by 3 bases and J by 8 bases, with 17 bases between them. CDR3 sequence (DNA): TGTGCCAGCAGTTTCGCGGGGTCTAGCTTGGATGAGCAGTTCTTC. Amino acid sequence: CASSFAGSSLDEQFF.

As to this clonotype: A read error may be the cause here, since a much bigger clone is one base away. The chain employs TRBV10-3 and TRBJ2-4; no clear D. Germline V lookup: CDR1 ENHRY, CDR2 SYGVKD. The CDR3 extends over 14 amino acids. This CDR3 is CAISKSTDKNIQYF. The CDR3 region has the DNA TGTGCCATCAGTAAGTCAACAGACAAAAACATTCAGTACTTC.

The table lists this clonotype with many counts. V usage is TRBV20-1 and J usage is TRBJ1-2; 8 nucleotides line up with TRBD1. The J segment lost 5 bases and the V segment lost 5 bases, leaving 10 bases of the junction unmatched. This CDR3 has 14 amino acids. Germline V gene lookup returns CDR1 DFQATT and CDR2 SNEGSKA (reference sequence). For the CDR3, the DNA is TGCAGTGCTCCTCCAGGGGGCGCATGGTATGGCTACACCTTC. As protein: CSAPPGGAWYGYTF.

In its sample, this clonotype was seen many times. The chain employs TRBV25-1 and TRBJ1-2; TRBD1 matches at 7 bases. The germline V gene has CDR1 MGHDK and CDR2 SYGVNS. Unmatched junction bases numbered 7, after V lost 3 bases and J lost 6 bases. CDR3 size: 14 residues. This chain's CDR3 is CASSDDDTGDGYTF. In nucleotides, the CDR3 is TGTGCCAGCAGTGACGACGATACAGGGGATGGCTACACCTTC.

Points on this clonotype: This may stem from a read error, because a much larger clone lies one nucleotide away. The chain has TRBV9 and TRBJ2-1, with 9 bases lining up with TRBD2. The germline CDR1 and CDR2 sequences are SGDLS and YYNGEE. J lost 7 bases, V lost 4 bases, and 18 bases had no gene match. The CDR3 is 18 residues long. The DNA for the CDR3 is TGTGCCAGCAGCCAAGCCGCGGGGGGGGGTCCTCCCGCGAATGAGCAGTTCTTC. It encodes CASSQAAGGGPPANEQFF. Together with reference TRBV9 and TRBJ2-1, the CDR3 gives the full variable domain: DSGVTQTPKHLITATGQRVTLRCSPRSGDLSVYWYQQSLDQGLQFLIQYYNGEERAKGNILERFSAQQFPDLHSELNLSSLELGDSALYFCASSQAAGGGPPANEQFFGPGTRLTVL.

The chain links TRBV5-5 to TRBJ2-5; D is possibly TRBD1 (6 bases). Trimming took 4 bases from V and 4 from J, leaving 11 bases between them. Germline lookup yields CDR1 SGHKS and CDR2 YYEKEE (reference sequence). The CDR3 covers 13 residues. The CDR3 nucleotides read TGTGCCAGCAGCAGGACAGCCGGAGAGACCCAGTACTTC. Translating it yields CASSRTAGETQYF.

This clonotype occurred many times. The CDR3 nucleotides read TGTGCCAGCAGCTTCCGGGACAGACTGTTTTTT. It translates to CASSFRDRLFF. V usage is TRBV13 and J usage is TRBJ1-4, with TRBD1 identical over 7 bases. The CDR3 sequence is 11 residues long. Germline assignment: CDR1 PRHDT and CDR2 FYEKMQ (reference sequence). The ends lost 3 bases at V and 13 bases at J; junction bases unmatched: 2.

This clonotype occurred once. The chain carries TRBV4-2 and TRBJ2-7; tentatively, D is TRBD1 or TRBD2 (5 bases each). Deletions cut 4 bases from V and 2 bases from J, with 21 bases between. The CDR3 loop spans 17 amino acids. The germline CDR1 and CDR2 sequences are LGHNA and YNFKEQ. For the CDR3, the DNA is TGTGCCAGCAGCCGCGCCCCCCGCGCAGGGCGGGCCTACGAGCAGTACTTC. This translates into CASSRAPRAGRAYEQYF.

Notes on this clonotype: A junction end diverges from the germline sequence, so it may reflect a read error. V gene TRBV20-1 combines with J gene TRBJ2-3; possibly TRBD2 for D (6 bases). The CDR3 covers 14 residues. Germline V gene data show CDR1 as DFQATT and CDR2 as SNEGSKA (reference sequence). The chain's CDR3 is CSASKGRLVDTHYF. The CDR3 DNA sequence: TGCAGTGCTAGTAAGGGGAGGTTGGTGGATACGCATTATTTT.

This clonotype has a handful of counts. The chain links TRBV18 to TRBJ2-3; possibly TRBD1 for D (6 bases). The CDR3 has 16 amino acids. Trimming left V 5 bases short and J 0 bases short, with 15 bases between. The V gene's germline CDR1 is KGHSH and CDR2 LQKENI. CDR3 coding DNA: TGTGCCAGCTCAACCCTACAGGGTAGAAGCACAGATACGCAGTATTTT. This translates into CASSTLQGRSTDTQYF.

As concerns this clonotype: A much larger clone sits a single nucleotide away, making a read error possible. V gene TRBV18 combines with J gene TRBJ2-2; D may be TRBD1 or TRBD2 (6 bases each). Looked up from germline, CDR1 is KGHSH and CDR2 is LQKENI. The V end lost 4 bases, the J end lost 2 bases, and 14 bases lay between the germline ends. This CDR3 has 16 amino acids. The CDR3 protein is CASSRVPGANTGELFF. The CDR3 DNA follows: TGTGCCAGCTCACGGGTCCCGGGGGCAAACACCGGGGAGCTGTTTTTT. The variable domain in full, completed from reference TRBV18 and TRBJ2-2, reads NAGVMQNPRHLVRRRGQEARLRCSPMKGHSHVYWYRQLPEEGLKFMVYLQKENIIDESGMPKERFSAEFPKEGPSILRIQQVVRGDSAAYFCASSRVPGANTGELFFGEGSRLTVL.

This clonotype was seen at least ten times. The chain uses TRBV5-6 and TRBJ2-7; 7 bases are a match to TRBD2. Trimming cost V 4 bases and J 3 bases; bases outside gene matches: 10. In germline, CDR1 is SGHDT, CDR2 YYEEEE. CDR3 size: 15 residues. The CDR3 reads CASSPPAGGGYEQYF. CDR3 DNA sequence: TGTGCCAGCAGCCCCCCCGCGGGCGGGGGCTACGAGCAGTACTTC.

This sequence joins TRBV7-2 and TRBJ2-7, with D possibly matching TRBD2 (6 bases). This CDR3 has 14 residues. Deletions cut 2 bases from V and 2 bases from J, with 10 bases between. Germline CDR1 is SGHTA and CDR2 is FQGNSA. The CDR3 bases are TGTGCCAGCAGCTTAAGGCGGGATACCTACGAGCAGTACTTC. Encoded protein: CASSLRRDTYEQYF. The full variable domain, its missing parts supplied by reference TRBV7-2 and TRBJ2-7, is GAGVSQSPSNKVTEKGKDVELRCDPISGHTALYWYRQSLGQGLEFLIYFQGNSAPDKSGLPSDRFSAERTGGSVSTLTIQRTQQEDSAVYLCASSLRRDTYEQYFGPGTRLTVT.

To note about this clonotype: One end of the junction fails to match germline, which may point to a read error. This chain connects TRBV7-6 to TRBJ1-3; D is ambiguous. The length of the CDR3 is 18 residues. The germline CDR1 and CDR2 sequences are SGHVS and FNYEAQ. The CDR3 sequence is CASSLAHRPKKRGNTIYF. The CDR3 bases are TGTGCTAGCAGCTTAGCACACCGGCCAAAGAAACGAGGAAACACCATATATTTT.

Many counts were recorded for this clonotype. The chain uses TRBV6-1 and TRBJ1-6; 9 nucleotides match TRBD1. The V gene's germline CDR1 is MNHNS and CDR2 SASEGT. V was pared by 6 bases and J by 7 bases, with 7 bases of the junction left unmatched. CDR3 length equals 15 residues. CDR3 residues: CASRGDRGENSPLHF. CDR3 nucleotides: TGTGCCAGCAGGGGTGACAGGGGGGAGAATTCACCCCTCCACTTT.

A word on this clonotype: A much more abundant neighbour one base away suggests this may be a read error. The CDR3 end shows no conserved phenylalanine or tryptophan, and so a read error is likely. In DNA, the CDR3 is TGCGCCAGCAGCCGGGACACTAAACTCCAAGAGACCCAGTACTCC. Translated: CASSRDTKLQETQYS. The rearrangement joins TRBV10-2 to TRBJ2-5; D possibly corresponds to TRBD1 (6 bases). This CDR3 comprises 15 residues. Per germline, CDR1 WSHSY and CDR2 SAAADI. The V and J ends lost 6 bases and 1 base respectively, with 15 bases between them.

The table lists this clonotype with many counts. The chain joins TRBV18 to TRBJ2-5; D is uncertain. Germline CDR1 KGHSH, CDR2 LQKENI. CDR3 length: 12 residues. Trimming stripped 3 bases from V and 1 base from J, with 3 bases between. CDR3 sequence reads: CASSPVQETQYF. CDR3 nucleotides: TGTGCCAGCTCACCTGTCCAAGAGACCCAGTACTTC.

This clonotype was detected many times. The chain uses TRBV19 and TRBJ2-3; TRBD1 aligns across 7 bases. The length of the CDR3 is 13 residues. In germline, CDR1 is LNHDA, CDR2 SQIVND (reference sequence). V lost 5 bases and J lost 5; bases outside the gene matches: 4. CDR3 DNA sequence: TGTGCCAGTAGTCGGTACAGGGGAGATACGCAGTATTTT. Its protein product is CASSRYRGDTQYF.

The table lists this clonotype with many counts. The chain couples TRBV18 to TRBJ2-7; D not resolved. V lost 1 base, J lost 0 bases, and 7 bases lay in between. From germline, CDR1 is KGHSH and CDR2 LQKENI. CDR3 length: 14 amino acids. CDR3 loop: CASSPLGSSYEQYF. The CDR3 DNA reads TGTGCCAGCTCACCACTGGGAAGCTCCTACGAGCAGTACTTC. The full variable domain, with the rest looked up from reference TRBV18 and TRBJ2-7, is NAGVMQNPRHLVRRRGQEARLRCSPMKGHSHVYWYRQLPEEGLKFMVYLQKENIIDESGMPKERFSAEFPKEGPSILRIQQVVRGDSAAYFCASSPLGSSYEQYFGPGTRLTVT.

This clonotype was found many times. A much more abundant neighbour one base away suggests this may be a read error. This chain links TRBV20-1 with TRBJ1-6, with D possibly being TRBD1 (5 bases). Trimming removed 1 base from V and 11 bases from J, with 15 bases in between. Germline assignment: CDR1 DFQATT and CDR2 SNEGSKA (reference sequence). The CDR3 totals 14 residues. CDR3 nucleotide sequence: TGCAGTGCTAGAGTTGGGACTGCGACGACACCCCTCCACTTT. Its protein is CSARVGTATTPLHF.

A few counts support this clonotype. This chain links TRBV6-5 with TRBJ1-1, with D maybe TRBD1 (5 bases). This CDR3 comprises 16 residues. Germline CDR1 is MNHEY and CDR2 is SVGAGI. Trimming took 2 bases from V and 1 from J, leaving 14 bases between them. CDR3 DNA sequence: TGTGCCAGCAGTTACACGGGGCTGGGAGCGAACACTGAAGCTTTCTTT. As protein: CASSYTGLGANTEAFF.

This clonotype was counted at least ten times. The gene calls are TRBV20-1 and TRBJ2-1, with a weak D call TRBD2 (5 bases). The CDR3 extends over 13 amino acids. Germline loops: CDR1 DFQATT, CDR2 SNEGSKA (reference sequence). V lost 4 bases, J lost 0 bases, and 7 bases lay in between. The CDR3 DNA follows: TGCAGTGCTATGGGGAGCTCCTACAATGAGCAGTTCTTC. This codes for CSAMGSSYNEQFF.